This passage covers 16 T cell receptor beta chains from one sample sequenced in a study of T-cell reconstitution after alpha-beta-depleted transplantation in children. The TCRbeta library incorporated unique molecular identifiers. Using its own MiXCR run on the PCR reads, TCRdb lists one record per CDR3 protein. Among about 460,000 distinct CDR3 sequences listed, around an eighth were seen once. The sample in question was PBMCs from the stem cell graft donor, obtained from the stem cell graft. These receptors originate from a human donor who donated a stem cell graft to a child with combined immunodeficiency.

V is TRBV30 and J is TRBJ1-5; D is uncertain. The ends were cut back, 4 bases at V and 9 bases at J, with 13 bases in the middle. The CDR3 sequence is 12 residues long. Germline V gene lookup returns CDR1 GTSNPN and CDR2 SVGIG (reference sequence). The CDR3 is CAWNLNSGPQHF. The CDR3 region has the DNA TGTGCCTGGAACCTCAACTCGGGGCCCCAGCATTTT.

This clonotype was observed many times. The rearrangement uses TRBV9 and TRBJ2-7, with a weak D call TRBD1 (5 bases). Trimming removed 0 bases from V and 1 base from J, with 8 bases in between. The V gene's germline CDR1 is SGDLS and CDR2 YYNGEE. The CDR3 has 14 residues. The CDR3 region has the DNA TGTGCCAGCAGCGTAGCAGCAGGGTCCTACGAGCAGTACTTC. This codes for CASSVAAGSYEQYF.

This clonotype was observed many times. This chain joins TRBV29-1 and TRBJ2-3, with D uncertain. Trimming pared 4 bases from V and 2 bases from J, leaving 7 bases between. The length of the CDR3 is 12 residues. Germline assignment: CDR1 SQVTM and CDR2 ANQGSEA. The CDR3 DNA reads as TGCAGCGTTGTCGTAACCACAGATACGCAGTATTTT. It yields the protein CSVVVTTDTQYF.

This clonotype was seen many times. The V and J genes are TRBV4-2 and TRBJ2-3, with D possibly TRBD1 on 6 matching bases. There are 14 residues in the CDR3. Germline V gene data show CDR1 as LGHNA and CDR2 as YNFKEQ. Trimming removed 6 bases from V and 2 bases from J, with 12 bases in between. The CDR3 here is CASSPRGVTDTQYF. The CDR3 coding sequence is TGTGCCAGCAGTCCCAGGGGAGTCACAGATACGCAGTATTTT.

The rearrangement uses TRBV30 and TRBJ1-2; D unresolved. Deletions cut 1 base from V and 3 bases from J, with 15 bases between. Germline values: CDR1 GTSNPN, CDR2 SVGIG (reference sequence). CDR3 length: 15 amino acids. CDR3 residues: CAWSEGRTNYYGYTF. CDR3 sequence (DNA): TGTGCCTGGAGTGAAGGACGGACTAATTACTATGGCTACACCTTC.

CDR3 DNA sequence: TGTGCCAGCTCACCTGATGGCGGGGTCACAGATACGCAGTATTTT. Its translation is CASSPDGGVTDTQYF. This sequence joins TRBV18 and TRBJ2-3, with a tentative D call TRBD2 (6 bases). This CDR3 contains 15 residues. Trimming left V 3 bases short and J 2 bases short, with 12 bases between. Germline V gives CDR1 KGHSH, CDR2 LQKENI. Using reference TRBV18 and TRBJ2-3 for the parts outside the CDR3, the full variable domain is NAGVMQNPRHLVRRRGQEARLRCSPMKGHSHVYWYRQLPEEGLKFMVYLQKENIIDESGMPKERFSAEFPKEGPSILRIQQVVRGDSAAYFCASSPDGGVTDTQYFGPGTRLTVL.

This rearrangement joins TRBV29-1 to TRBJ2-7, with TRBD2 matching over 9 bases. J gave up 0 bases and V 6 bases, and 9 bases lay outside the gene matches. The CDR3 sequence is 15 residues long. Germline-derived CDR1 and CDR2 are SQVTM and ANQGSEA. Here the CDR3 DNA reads TGCAGCGTCCTTCTCCTAGCGGGGAGCTCCTACGAGCAGTACTTC. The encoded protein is CSVLLLAGSSYEQYF.

CDR3 in amino acids: CAWSPLPGPKLDTQYF. The DNA of the CDR3 is TGTGCCTGGAGCCCCCTACCGGGACCTAAATTGGATACGCAGTATTTT. V usage is TRBV30 and J usage is TRBJ2-3; either TRBD1 or TRBD2 may supply D (5 bases each). The CDR3 extends over 16 amino acids. Germline-derived CDR1 and CDR2 are GTSNPN and SVGIG (reference sequence). V was pared by 3 bases and J by 6 bases, with 22 bases between.

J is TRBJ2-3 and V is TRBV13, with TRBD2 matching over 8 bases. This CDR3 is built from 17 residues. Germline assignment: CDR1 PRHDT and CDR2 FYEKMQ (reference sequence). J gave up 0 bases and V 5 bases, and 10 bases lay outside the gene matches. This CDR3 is CASSPRGAGASTDTQYF. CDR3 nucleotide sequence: TGTGCCAGCAGCCCCCGGGGAGCGGGGGCAAGCACAGATACGCAGTATTTT.

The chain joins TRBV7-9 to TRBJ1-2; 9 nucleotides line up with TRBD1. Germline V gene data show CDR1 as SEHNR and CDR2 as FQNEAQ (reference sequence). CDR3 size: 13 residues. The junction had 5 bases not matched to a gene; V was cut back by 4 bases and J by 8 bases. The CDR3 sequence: CASSSDRGKGYTF. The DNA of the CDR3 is TGTGCCAGCAGCTCCGACAGGGGGAAAGGCTACACCTTC.

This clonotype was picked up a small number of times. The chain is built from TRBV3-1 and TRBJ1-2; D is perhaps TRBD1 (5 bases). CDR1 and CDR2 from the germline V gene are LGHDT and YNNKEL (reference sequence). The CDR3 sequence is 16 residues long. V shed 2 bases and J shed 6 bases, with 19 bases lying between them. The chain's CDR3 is CASSQRTFSGRHGYTF. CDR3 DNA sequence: TGTGCCAGCAGCCAACGAACCTTTTCAGGGAGACATGGCTACACCTTC. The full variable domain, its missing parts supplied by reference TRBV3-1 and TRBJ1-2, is DTAVSQTPKYLVTQMGNDKSIKCEQNLGHDTMYWYKQDSKKFLKIMFSYNNKELIINETVPNRFSPKSPDKAHLNLHINSLELGDSAVYFCASSQRTFSGRHGYTFGSGTRLTVV.

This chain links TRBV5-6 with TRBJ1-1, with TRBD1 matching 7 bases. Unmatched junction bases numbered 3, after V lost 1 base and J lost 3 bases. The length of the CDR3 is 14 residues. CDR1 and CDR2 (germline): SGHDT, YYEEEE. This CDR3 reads CASSLRGTDTEAFF. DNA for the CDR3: TGTGCCAGCAGCTTGAGAGGGACAGACACTGAAGCTTTCTTT.

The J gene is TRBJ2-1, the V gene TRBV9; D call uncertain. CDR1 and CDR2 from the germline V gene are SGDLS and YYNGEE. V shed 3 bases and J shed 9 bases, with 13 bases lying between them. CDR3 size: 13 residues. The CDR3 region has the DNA TGTGCCAGCAGCGGAGCGATAGTGGGTGAGCAGTTCTTC. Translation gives CASSGAIVGEQFF.

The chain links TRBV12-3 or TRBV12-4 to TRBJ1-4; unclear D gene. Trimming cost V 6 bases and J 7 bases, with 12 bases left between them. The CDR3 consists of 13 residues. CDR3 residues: CASSQRRSEKLFF. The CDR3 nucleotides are TGTGCCAGCAGCCAAAGACGGTCTGAAAAACTGTTTTTT.

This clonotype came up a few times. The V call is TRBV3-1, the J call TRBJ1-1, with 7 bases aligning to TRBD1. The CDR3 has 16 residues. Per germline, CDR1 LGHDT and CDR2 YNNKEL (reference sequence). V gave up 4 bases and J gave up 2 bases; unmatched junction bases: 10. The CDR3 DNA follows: TGTGCCAGCAGCCCCATTCGACAGGGCGCCAACACTGAAGCTTTCTTT. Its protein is CASSPIRQGANTEAFF. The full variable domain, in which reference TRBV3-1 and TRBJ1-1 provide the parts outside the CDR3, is DTAVSQTPKYLVTQMGNDKSIKCEQNLGHDTMYWYKQDSKKFLKIMFSYNNKELIINETVPNRFSPKSPDKAHLNLHINSLELGDSAVYFCASSPIRQGANTEAFFGQGTRLTVV.

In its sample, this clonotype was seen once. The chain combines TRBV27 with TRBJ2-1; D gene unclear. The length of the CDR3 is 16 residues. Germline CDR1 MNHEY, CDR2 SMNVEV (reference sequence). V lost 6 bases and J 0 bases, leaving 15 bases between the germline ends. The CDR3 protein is CASSELPPGSYNEQFF. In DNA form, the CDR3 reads TGTGCCAGCAGCGAACTCCCACCAGGCTCCTACAATGAGCAGTTCTTC.